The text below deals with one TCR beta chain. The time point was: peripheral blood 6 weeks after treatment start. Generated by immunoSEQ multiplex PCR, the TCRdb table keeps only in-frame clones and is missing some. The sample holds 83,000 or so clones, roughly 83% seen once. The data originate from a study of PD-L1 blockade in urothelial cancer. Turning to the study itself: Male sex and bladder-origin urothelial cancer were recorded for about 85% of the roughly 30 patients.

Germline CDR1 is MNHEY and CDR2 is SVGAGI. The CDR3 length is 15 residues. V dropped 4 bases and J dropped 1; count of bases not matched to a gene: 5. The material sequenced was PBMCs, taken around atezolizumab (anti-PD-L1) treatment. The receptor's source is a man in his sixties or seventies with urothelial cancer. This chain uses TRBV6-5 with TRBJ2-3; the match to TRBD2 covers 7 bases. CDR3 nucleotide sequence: TGTGCCAGCAGTTTAGCGGGCCAGCGCACAGATACGCAGTATTTT. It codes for CASSLAGQRTDTQYF.